A selection of T cell receptor beta chains follows, all from one sample in a study of blood T cell repertoires in COVID-19. TCRdb's table, derived via immunoSEQ multiplex PCR, lists solely in-frame clones and lacks some. The sample lists 57,000 or so clones, roughly 80% occurring once. The sample was peripheral blood. Receptors were obtained from a man aged 65 to 85 with acute or convalescent COVID-19. The CDR3 runs from the conserved cysteine through the conserved F or W. The D gene is left open where the match is weak. Where a row states a size, it is once, few, many or the class of an expanded clone; other rows omit it.

-	TRBD1	TRBV11-2	TRBJ2-2	TGTGCCAGCAGCTTACAGGGGGCTAGGCCCGGGGAGCTGTTTTTT	CASSLQGARPGELFF
few	TRBD1	TRBV19	TRBJ1-2	TGTGCCAGTAGTACCCGAAGGACAGGGGGCTATGGCTACACCTTC	CASSTRRTGGYGYTF
-	-	TRBV5-1	TRBJ2-3	TGCGCCAGCAGCTTGGGGGGCGGCAGCACAGATACGCAGTATTTT	CASSLGGGSTDTQYF
-	TRBD1	TRBV5-1	TRBJ1-2	TGCGCCAGCAGCTTGCCGGGACAGGGAATAGGGGGCTACACCTTC	CASSLPGQGIGGYTF
-	TRBD1	TRBV4-1	TRBJ2-7	TGCGCCAGCAGCCAAGGACAGGGGCTCTCCTACGAGCAGTACTTC	CASSQGQGLSYEQYF
few	-	TRBV3-1/TRBV3-2	TRBJ1-6	TGTGCCAGCAGCCACTTAGACAGACCTTCTAATTCACCCCTCCACTTT	CASSHLDRPSNSPLHF
-	-	TRBV10-3	TRBJ1-1	TGTGCCATCAGTGAGTCAGGGGATCCCGCTGAAGCTTTCTTT	CAISESGDPAEAFF
-	TRBD2	TRBV10-3	TRBJ2-7	TGTGCCATCAGTGAAATAACTAGCGGGGCGCACGAGCAGTACTTC	CAISEITSGAHEQYF
once	TRBD2	TRBV28	TRBJ2-5	TGTGCCAGCAGTTTCCGCGGGGGTAACCAAGAGACCCAGTACTTC	CASSFRGGNQETQYF
-	TRBD2	TRBV3-1/TRBV3-2	TRBJ2-5	TGTGCCAGCAGGAGCGGGGGGGCCCTCGAGACCCAGTACTTC	CASRSGGALETQYF
-	TRBD1	TRBV9	TRBJ2-1	TGTGCCAGCAGCGTATCTTTGGGCTTTGGGACAGCTTACAATGAGCAGTTCTTC	CASSVSLGFGTAYNEQFF
-	-	TRBV29-1	TRBJ1-2	TGCAGCGTGATCACCGGAGGCGATGGCTACACCTTC	CSVITGGDGYTF
-	TRBD2	TRBV5-1	TRBJ2-1	TGCGCCAGCAGCTGGACTGGCGGGGGGGCGAATGAGCAGTTCTTC	CASSWTGGGANEQFF
-	-	TRBV18	TRBJ1-2	TGTGCCAGCTCCCCAGTGTTCGGAGGAGCGGGCTATGGCTACACCTTC	CASSPVFGGAGYGYTF
few	TRBD1	TRBV15	TRBJ2-1	TGTGCCACCAGCAGACCGGGACAGTATTACAATGAGCAGTTCTTC	CATSRPGQYYNEQFF
-	-	TRBV5-8	TRBJ2-1	TGTGCCAGCAGCTTAATCAGGGCTGGGCAGTTCTTC	CASSLIRAGQFF
-	-	TRBV28	TRBJ1-4	TGTGCCAGCAGTCTAACCGGGGGGGCCACTAATGAAAAACTGTTTTTT	CASSLTGGATNEKLFF
-	TRBD1	TRBV5-6	TRBJ2-2	TGTGCCAGCAGGTCAGGGGGGAACACCGGGGAGCTGTTTTTT	CASRSGGNTGELFF
once	-	TRBV10-3	TRBJ2-7	TGTGCCATCAGCACGACTGGACAGCCCTACGAGCAGTACTTC	CAISTTGQPYEQYF
-	TRBD1	TRBV2	TRBJ1-2	TGTGCCAGCAGTGCCGGGACAGGGGGCACCTATGGCTACACCTTC	CASSAGTGGTYGYTF
-	-	TRBV5-4	TRBJ2-2	TGTGCCAGCAGCTTGTGGGGGGGGGCACCCGGGGAGCTGTTTTTT	CASSLWGGAPGELFF
-	-	TRBV28	TRBJ2-2	TGTGCCAGCAGTACCCTCCGGAGGGCCTCCCACACCGGGGAGCTGTTTTTT	CASSTLRRASHTGELFF
-	TRBD2	TRBV12-5	TRBJ2-5	TGTGCTAGTGGTTTGGAGGGAGGGGCGCGTTGGCAAGAGACCCAGTACTTC	CASGLEGGARWQETQYF
-	TRBD1	TRBV27	TRBJ2-1	TGTGCCAGCAGTTTCGGGGACAGATTTATGTATGAGCAGTTCTTC	CASSFGDRFMYEQFF
-	-	TRBV15	TRBJ1-5	TGTGCCACCAGCAGAGATCCGGATCAGCCCCAGCATTTT	CATSRDPDQPQHF
-	TRBD2	TRBV24-1	TRBJ2-3	TGTGCCATCGGGACTAGCGGAGAAGATACGCAGTATTTT	CAIGTSGEDTQYF
-	-	TRBV6-1	TRBJ1-5	TGTGCCAGCAGTGACGACAGGACCCGGGGGCCCCAGCATTTT	CASSDDRTRGPQHF
-	-	TRBV5-1	TRBJ1-1	TGCGCCAGCAGCTTGGCCGTCAGGTCGGACACTGAAGCTTTCTTT	CASSLAVRSDTEAFF
-	-	TRBV29-1	TRBJ1-6	TGCAGCGTCCGGGATTCCAGTAATTCACCCCTCCACTTT	CSVRDSSNSPLHF
-	-	TRBV2	TRBJ2-1	TGTGCCAGCAGTGAAGGGATGAGCCGGGGGCAGTTCTTC	CASSEGMSRGQFF
-	-	TRBV18	TRBJ1-1	TGTGCCAGCTCGAGGGAGCGTGGCACTGAAGCTTTCTTT	CASSRERGTEAFF
-	-	TRBV5-1	TRBJ1-3	TGCGCCAGCAGTATGAGCAATCAACCTGGAAACACCATATATTTT	CASSMSNQPGNTIYF
-	TRBD2	TRBV18	TRBJ2-5	TGTGCCAGCTCCCAGAGCGGGGCACAAGAGACCCAGTACTTC	CASSQSGAQETQYF
-	TRBD1	TRBV5-4	TRBJ1-2	TGTGCCAGCAGCCAAGACAGGGGGACCTATGGCTACACCTTC	CASSQDRGTYGYTF
-	-	TRBV6-4	TRBJ1-2	TGTGCCAGCAGTGAACAGATAGGGGGTTCTAACTATGGCTACACCTTC	CASSEQIGGSNYGYTF
-	-	TRBV29-1	TRBJ2-5	TGCAGCGGCCGTGCAGGGGCGGAGACCCAGTACTTC	CSGRAGAETQYF
-	-	TRBV7-2	TRBJ2-1	TGTGCCAGCAGCTTAGTACAGCTCAATGAGCAGTTCTTC	CASSLVQLNEQFF
few	TRBD1	TRBV2	TRBJ1-3	TGTGCCAGCAGTGGTCCAGGGGGCTCTGGAAACACCATATATTTT	CASSGPGGSGNTIYF
-	-	TRBV10-2	TRBJ2-3	TGCGCCAGCGAGCCTGGACGGGGGATCGGTACGCAGTATTTT	CASEPGRGIGTQYF
-	TRBD1	TRBV3-1/TRBV3-2	TRBJ1-3	TGTGCCAGCAGCCAGGGGGGACAGACCCACTCTGGAAACACCATATATTTT	CASSQGGQTHSGNTIYF
few	TRBD2	TRBV2	TRBJ2-5	TGTGCCAGCAGTGAAGGAGGGGCTAGCGGGGGGGAGCTGAAGACCCAGTACTTC	CASSEGGASGGELKTQYF
-	TRBD1	TRBV6-2/TRBV6-3	TRBJ1-2	TGTGCCAGCAGTCGGACAGGGTCGGGATATGGCTACACCTTC	CASSRTGSGYGYTF
-	TRBD2	TRBV5-4	TRBJ2-1	TGTGCCAGCAGCTTTCAGCGGGGGGGAAGTGGGGAGCAGTTCTTC	CASSFQRGGSGEQFF
-	-	TRBV3-1/TRBV3-2	TRBJ1-2	TGTGCCAGCAGCCAAGGTGTTTTAGGGGGAGCCTATGGCTACACCTTC	CASSQGVLGGAYGYTF
-	-	TRBV19	TRBJ1-1	TGTGCCAGTAGTATAGGACCTAACCTTGGAGGTTCTGAAGCTTTCTTT	CASSIGPNLGGSEAFF
once	-	TRBV5-1	TRBJ2-6	TGCGCCAGCAGCTTGGTAGGGGTTTCTGGGGCCAACGTCCTGACTTTC	CASSLVGVSGANVLTF
-	TRBD1	TRBV11-1	TRBJ2-1	TGTGCCAGCAGCTTCGGTGTAGGGGGCTATAATGAGCAGTTCTTC	CASSFGVGGYNEQFF
-	TRBD2	TRBV19	TRBJ2-1	TGTGCCAGTAGTACCAAACCTAAACTAGCGGGGGAATACAATGAGCAGTTCTTC	CASSTKPKLAGEYNEQFF
-	TRBD1	TRBV5-1	TRBJ1-6	TGCGCCAGCAGCTCCGGGACAGCTAATTCACCCCTCCACTTT	CASSSGTANSPLHF
-	-	TRBV29-1	TRBJ1-1	TGCAGCGTCGTAGCCCTAGGGGACACTGAAGCTTTCTTT	CSVVALGDTEAFF
-	TRBD2	TRBV11-3	TRBJ2-3	TGTGCCAGCAGCCCCCAAGCGGGGAGTACCACAGATACGCAGTATTTT	CASSPQAGSTTDTQYF
-	-	TRBV7-9	TRBJ2-7	TGTGCCAGCAGCTTACATAGTGGTGATTCCTACGAGCAGTACTTC	CASSLHSGDSYEQYF